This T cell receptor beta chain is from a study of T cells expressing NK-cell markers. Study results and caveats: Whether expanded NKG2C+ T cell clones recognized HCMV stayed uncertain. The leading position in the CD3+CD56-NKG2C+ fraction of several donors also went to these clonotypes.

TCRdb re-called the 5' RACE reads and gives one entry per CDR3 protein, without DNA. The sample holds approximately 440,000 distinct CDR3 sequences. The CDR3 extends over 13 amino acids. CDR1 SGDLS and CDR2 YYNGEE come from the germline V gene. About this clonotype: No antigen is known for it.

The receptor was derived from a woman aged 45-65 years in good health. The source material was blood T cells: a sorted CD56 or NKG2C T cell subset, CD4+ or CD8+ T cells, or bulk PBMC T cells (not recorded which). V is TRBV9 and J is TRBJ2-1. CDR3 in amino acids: CASSVSSEGEQFF.